The 27 T cell receptor beta chains below all came from one sample that was sequenced in a study of post-analysis software for immune sequencing data. Broader study findings: Among 4 or 5 TRBV segments more frequent in patients than controls were TRBV5-6, TRBV5-1 and TRBV20-1.

Their antigen targets remain unknown. TCR beta cDNA libraries had unique molecular identifiers. MiXCR, run by TCRdb on the PCR reads, gives a single entry per CDR3 protein. The sample records roughly 650,000 distinct CDR3 sequences, over 45% being singletons. The sequenced sample consisted of blood. These receptors originate from a girl aged 2 to 9 with multiple sclerosis.

The V gene is TRBV27, the J gene TRBJ2-1; no firm D call. The J call is doubtful: the DNA matches TRBJ2-7 better. Germline lookup yields CDR1 MNHEY and CDR2 SMNVEV (reference sequence). The CDR3 spans 13 residues. Here the CDR3 reads CASRPGRNYEQYF. CDR3 DNA: TGTGCCAGCAGACCAGGACGGAATTACGAGCAGTACTTC.

This clonotype was found a few times. This chain connects TRBV7-2 to TRBJ1-2, with a tentative D call TRBD1 (6 bases). This CDR3 is 13 amino acids long. CDR1 is SGHTA, CDR2 FQGNSA, per germline. The ends were cut back, 5 bases at V and 8 bases at J, with 15 bases in the middle. In DNA form, the CDR3 reads TGTGCCAGCAGCCTCGGACAGATCGGCGGCTACACCTTC. Translated: CASSLGQIGGYTF.

The chain has TRBV5-1 and TRBJ2-7; unclear D gene. CDR3 length: 13 residues. Trimming removed 6 bases at V and 1 base at J, with 11 bases between. CDR1 and CDR2 from the germline V gene are SGHRS and YFSETQ. Written as DNA, the CDR3 is TGCGCCAGCAAGCTTGGGATGTCCTACGAGCAGTACTTC. Translated: CASKLGMSYEQYF.

V is TRBV4-3 and J is TRBJ1-2; TRBD1 matches at 11 bases. The V gene's germline CDR1 is LGHNA and CDR2 YSLEER. There are 17 residues in the CDR3. The V and J ends lost 4 bases and 7 bases, in that order; junction bases with no gene match: 14. The CDR3: CASSPEVRTGGISGYTF. CDR3 in DNA: TGCGCCAGCAGCCCAGAGGTCAGGACAGGGGGCATTAGTGGCTACACCTTC.

V is TRBV3-1 and J is TRBJ2-7; 9 bases map to TRBD1. The CDR3 runs 16 residues. V lost 3 bases, J lost 2 bases, and 8 bases stayed unmatched. From germline, CDR1 is LGHDT and CDR2 YNNKEL (reference sequence). CDR3 loop: CASSQGNRGRAYEQYF. In DNA, the CDR3 is TGTGCCAGCAGCCAGGGAAACAGGGGGCGCGCCTACGAGCAGTACTTC.

V usage is TRBV6-6 and J usage is TRBJ2-1; TRBD2 aligns across 12 bases. CDR1 is MNHNY and CDR2 is SVGAGI in the germline V gene (reference sequence). Unmatched junction bases numbered 11, after V lost 2 bases and J lost 9 bases. CDR3 length: 17 residues. CDR3 coding DNA: TGTGCCAGCAGTTACGGAGGGGCCCTAGCGGGGGGGGGTGAGCAGTTCTTC. Translated, it gives CASSYGGALAGGGEQFF.

The chain combines TRBV20-1 with TRBJ2-1; the D gene is possibly TRBD2 (6 bases). With 5 bases removed from V and 9 bases from J, the gap between germline ends came to 20 bases. There are 14 residues in the CDR3. In germline, CDR1 is DFQATT, CDR2 SNEGSKA (reference sequence). The CDR3 loop is CSAGLTGVKGEQFF. The CDR3 coding sequence is TGCAGTGCTGGCTTAACGGGAGTAAAGGGTGAGCAGTTCTTC.

In this sample, this clonotype turned up a few times. The genes are TRBV5-4 and TRBJ2-1, with 7 bases lining up with TRBD1. J was trimmed by 8 bases and V by 7 bases; bases with no gene match: 12. Germline V gene data show CDR1 as SGHNT and CDR2 as YYREEE (reference sequence). The CDR3 loop spans 14 amino acids. CDR3 nucleotide sequence: TGTGCCAGCGCTAGAAGGGGGCGCTGGGATGAGCAGTTCTTC. As protein: CASARRGRWDEQFF.

The rearrangement links TRBV7-9 to TRBJ2-4, with 10 bases fitting TRBD2. V shed 5 bases, J shed 5 bases, and the junction held 12 bases outside the gene matches. Germline lookup yields CDR1 SEHNR and CDR2 FQNEAQ (reference sequence). The CDR3 is 17 residues long. The CDR3 DNA follows: TGTGCCAGCAGCGCCAAGCCCGGACTAGCGGCAGAAAACATTCAGTACTTC. Residues: CASSAKPGLAAENIQYF. The variable domain in full, completed from reference TRBV7-9 and TRBJ2-4, reads DTGVSQNPRHKITKRGQNVTFRCDPISEHNRLYWYRQTLGQGPEFLTYFQNEAQLEKSRLLSDRFSAERPKGSFSTLEIQRTEQGDSAMYLCASSAKPGLAAENIQYFGAGTRLSVL.

This clonotype turned up a few times. This sequence joins TRBV10-2 and TRBJ2-3; TRBD1 or TRBD2 may be the D gene (6 bases each). The length of the CDR3 is 15 residues. CDR1 and CDR2 from the germline V gene are WSHSY and SAAADI. Trimming stripped 7 bases from V and 4 bases from J, with 18 bases between. The CDR3 protein is CASTDEGGPPDTQYF. The DNA of the CDR3 is TGCGCCAGCACCGACGAGGGGGGCCCCCCAGATACGCAGTATTTT.

This clonotype was detected only a few times. The gene calls are TRBV5-1 and TRBJ2-7; TRBD1 matches 12 bases. With V trimmed by 0 bases and J by 6 bases, 4 bases remained unmatched. The germline CDR1 and CDR2 sequences are SGHRS and YFSETQ. The CDR3 loop spans 15 amino acids. The CDR3: CASSLVGQGASEQYF. CDR3 sequence (DNA): TGCGCCAGCAGCTTGGTGGGACAGGGGGCAAGCGAGCAGTACTTC.

The chain recombines TRBV27 with TRBJ2-3; 13 positions agree with TRBD2. Germline CDR1 and CDR2: MNHEY and SMNVEV (reference sequence). The V segment lost 3 bases and the J segment 4 bases; nucleotides outside the gene matches: 10. The CDR3 length is 18 residues. As DNA, the CDR3 is TGTGCCAGCAGTTTCCGTAGACTAGCGGGAGGAGTTGCAGATACGCAGTATTTT. Encoded protein: CASSFRRLAGGVADTQYF.

The V call is TRBV6-1, the J call TRBJ2-1, with unresolved D. CDR3 length equals 14 residues. Germline values: CDR1 MNHNS, CDR2 SASEGT. V lost 5 bases, J lost 5 bases, and 13 bases lay in between. The CDR3 DNA reads TGTGCCAGCAGTCTGGTCGATGGAAACAATGAGCAGTTCTTC. Amino acids: CASSLVDGNNEQFF.

This clonotype showed up just a few times. The genes are TRBV15 and TRBJ2-1, with D hard to call. CDR3 size: 14 residues. CDR1 and CDR2 from the germline V gene are LNHNV and YYDKDF (reference sequence). Between the trimmed V and J ends, which lost 5 bases and 2 bases, there was a span of 10 bases. This chain's CDR3 is CATSLLHTYNEQFF. Written as DNA, the CDR3 is TGTGCCACCAGCTTGTTGCATACCTACAATGAGCAGTTCTTC. The whole variable domain, remainder taken from reference TRBV15 and TRBJ2-1, is DAMVIQNPRYQVTQFGKPVTLSCSQTLNHNVMYWYQQKSSQAPKLLFHYYDKDFNNEADTPDNFQSRRPNTSFCFLDIRSPGLGDTAMYLCATSLLHTYNEQFFGPGTRLTVL.

This clonotype was detected only a few times. V is TRBV12-3 or TRBV12-4 and J is TRBJ2-7; D is possibly TRBD1 or TRBD2 (6 bases each). V gave up 10 bases and J gave up 6 bases, with 19 bases separating them. CDR3 length: 13 residues. CDR3 sequence (DNA): TGTGCCACCGCCCTTGAAGAGGGGGGCGAGCAGTACTTC. The encoded protein is CATALEEGGEQYF.

The rearrangement links TRBV30 to TRBJ2-3; the match to TRBD1 covers 10 bases. Germline CDR1 reads GTSNPN; CDR2 reads SVGIG (reference sequence). CDR3 length: 16 residues. The J segment lost 0 bases and the V segment lost 0 bases, leaving 3 bases of the junction unmatched. In nucleotides, the CDR3 is TGTGCCTGGAGTGTCGGGACAGGGGTTAGCACAGATACGCAGTATTTT. Residues: CAWSVGTGVSTDTQYF. The full variable domain, its missing parts supplied by reference TRBV30 and TRBJ2-3, is SQTIHQWPATLVQPVGSPLSLECTVEGTSNPNLYWYRQAAGRGLQLLFYSVGIGQISSEVPQNLSASRPQDRQFILSSKKLLLSDSGFYLCAWSVGTGVSTDTQYFGPGTRLTVL.

The chain employs TRBV6-2 or TRBV6-3 and TRBJ2-1, with D maybe TRBD2 (6 bases). In germline, CDR1 is MNHEY, CDR2 SVGEGT. The CDR3 sequence is 15 residues long. The germline V and J ends were trimmed by 5 bases and 7 bases, with 18 bases remaining between them. The CDR3 here is CASSQDQRVLNEQFF. The DNA of the CDR3 is TGTGCCAGCAGTCAAGACCAGCGGGTTCTAAATGAGCAGTTCTTC.

The sample holds a few counts of this clonotype. This sequence joins TRBV29-1 and TRBJ2-1; D is possibly TRBD1 (6 bases). V was cut by 0 bases and J by 5 bases, with 17 bases left in between. The germline gives CDR1 SQVTM, CDR2 ANQGSEA. This CDR3 comprises 16 residues. The CDR3 loop is CSVEDPRTEHNNEQFF. CDR3 DNA: TGCAGCGTTGAAGACCCTCGGACAGAGCACAACAATGAGCAGTTCTTC.

On this clonotype itself: A junction boundary mismatches the germline segment, possibly from a read error. This rearrangement joins TRBV7-3 to TRBJ1-6, with 7 bases that match TRBD1. This CDR3 region has 14 residues. Per germline, CDR1 SGHTA and CDR2 FQGTGA. The CDR3 nucleotides are TGTGCCAGCAGCCCGGGACAGAATAATTCACCCCCCCACTTT. Translating gives CASSPGQNNSPPHF.

This chain uses TRBV5-1 with TRBJ2-5; TRBD1 aligns across 9 bases. The J call may be in error: the DNA end matches TRBJ2-7 better. Germline V lookup: CDR1 SGHRS, CDR2 YFSETQ. CDR3 size: 14 residues. The DNA for the CDR3 is TGCGCCAGCGCAAAGGGACAGGGCCCCGGCGAGCAGTACTTC. This codes for CASAKGQGPGEQYF.

This clonotype was counted only a few times. The V and J genes are TRBV6-5 and TRBJ2-7; 13 bases fit TRBD2. This CDR3 has 16 residues. Germline-derived CDR1 and CDR2 are MNHEY and SVGAGI. Trimming took 0 bases from V and 4 from J; bases not matched to a gene: 3. In DNA, the CDR3 is TGTGCCAGCAGTTACTCCGGGGGACTAGCGGGGTACGAGCAGTACTTC. It codes for CASSYSGGLAGYEQYF.

V and J are TRBV6-6 and TRBJ2-7; 7 positions agree with TRBD1. CDR1 and CDR2 (germline): MNHNY, SVGAGI (reference sequence). The V and J ends lost 2 bases and 5 bases, in that order; junction bases with no gene match: 0. This CDR3 has 12 amino acids. In nucleotides, the CDR3 is TGTGCCAGCAGTTACGACAGGGACGAGCAGTACTTC. This encodes CASSYDRDEQYF.

This clonotype occurred many times. V usage is TRBV5-1 and J usage is TRBJ2-7; D is unresolved. Trimming left V 0 bases short and J 6 bases short, with 7 bases between. The CDR3 is made up of 12 amino acids. From germline, CDR1 is SGHRS and CDR2 YFSETQ. The CDR3 sequence: CASSLEGGEQYF. In nucleotides, the CDR3 is TGCGCCAGCAGCTTGGAAGGCGGCGAGCAGTACTTC. The variable domain in full, with the rest retrieved from reference TRBV5-1 and TRBJ2-7, is KAGVTQTPRYLIKTRGQQVTLSCSPISGHRSVSWYQQTPGQGLQFLFEYFSETQRNKGNFPGRFSGRQFSNSRSEMNVSTLELGDSALYLCASSLEGGEQYFGPGTRLTVT.

This clonotype appeared a few times. This chain uses TRBV28 with TRBJ2-4; 9 bases fit TRBD1. Germline-derived CDR1 and CDR2 are MDHEN and SYDVKM. The CDR3 extends over 16 amino acids. J lost 3 bases, V lost 4 bases, and 7 bases had no gene match. The CDR3 loop is CASSSRQGGVKNIQYF. The CDR3, as DNA: TGTGCCAGCAGTTCCCGACAGGGGGGAGTCAAAAACATTCAGTACTTC. Filled out from reference TRBV28 and TRBJ2-4, the complete variable domain reads DVKVTQSSRYLVKRTGEKVFLECVQDMDHENMFWYRQDPGLGLRLIYFSYDVKMKEKGDIPEGYSVSREKKERFSLILESASTNQTSMYLCASSSRQGGVKNIQYFGAGTRLSVL.

The sample holds a few counts of this clonotype. The chain has TRBV11-2 and TRBJ2-3; 10 nucleotides line up with TRBD2. Germline CDR1 reads SGHAT; CDR2 reads FQNNGV. J gave up 0 bases and V 3 bases, and 12 bases lay outside the gene matches. The CDR3 totals 19 residues. CDR3 protein: CASSLWTSGRKSSTDTQYF. CDR3 bases: TGTGCCAGCAGCTTGTGGACTAGCGGAAGGAAGTCTAGCACAGATACGCAGTATTTT.

The table lists this clonotype with a few counts. The genes are TRBV7-9 and TRBJ1-2; 7 positions match TRBD1. This CDR3 spans 15 amino acids. The V and J ends lost 3 bases and 3 bases, in that order; junction bases with no gene match: 7. The germline V gene has CDR1 SEHNR and CDR2 FQNEAQ (reference sequence). In DNA, the CDR3 is TGTGCCAGCAGCTTTGGGGGGACAGATGACTATGGCTACACCTTC. This translates into CASSFGGTDDYGYTF.

This clonotype was observed once. Likely a read error: the CDR3 ends without its conserved phenylalanine or tryptophan. The DNA is omitted, as the CDR3 cannot be located on it reliably, and the CDR3 follows TCRdb's listing. The V gene is TRBV29-1, the J gene TRBJ2-1; the table's D call, TRBD1, has no DNA check behind it. From germline, CDR1 is SQVTM and CDR2 ANQGSEA. A total of 11 residues make up the CDR3, ends included. The CDR3 region is CSVADRGQAFV.